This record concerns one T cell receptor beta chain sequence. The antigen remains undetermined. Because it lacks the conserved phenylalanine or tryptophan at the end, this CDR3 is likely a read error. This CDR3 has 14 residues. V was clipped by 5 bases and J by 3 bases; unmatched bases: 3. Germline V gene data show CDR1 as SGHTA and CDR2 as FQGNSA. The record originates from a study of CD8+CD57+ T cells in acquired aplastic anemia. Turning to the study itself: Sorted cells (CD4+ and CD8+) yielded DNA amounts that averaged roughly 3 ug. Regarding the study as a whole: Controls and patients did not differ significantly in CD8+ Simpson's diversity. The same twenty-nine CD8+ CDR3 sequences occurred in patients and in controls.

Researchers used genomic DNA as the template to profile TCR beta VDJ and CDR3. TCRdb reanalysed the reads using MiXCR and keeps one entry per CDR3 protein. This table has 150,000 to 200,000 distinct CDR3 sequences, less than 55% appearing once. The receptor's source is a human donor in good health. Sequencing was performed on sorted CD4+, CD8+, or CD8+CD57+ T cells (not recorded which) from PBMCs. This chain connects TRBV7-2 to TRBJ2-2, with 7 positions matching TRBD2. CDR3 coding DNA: TGTGCCAGCAGCCCCGGGGGGTACACCGGGGAGCTGTTTCTT. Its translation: CASSPGGYTGELFL.